This is a list of T cell receptor beta chains from one sample in a study of cytomegalovirus exposure and HLA in healthy donors. Some clones are missing from TCRdb's copy, which holds only in-frame ones; the method was immunoSEQ multiplex PCR. The table shows approximately 160,000 clones, with roughly 70% occurring only once. Sequenced: PBMCs. The receptors were gathered from a woman between 35 and 50 years old in good health and CMV-seropositive. Each CDR3 is given with its conserved first and last residue. D genes are given only for firm matches. Clone size, where shown, is once, few, many, or a class for clones that have expanded.

CDR3,DNA,J,size,D,V
CASSPMRGETQYF,TGTGCCAGCAGCCCGATGCGAGGAGAGACCCAGTACTTC,TRBJ2-5,-,-,TRBV7-3
CSVEDQAGGISYEQYF,TGCAGCGTTGAAGATCAGGCGGGAGGAATTTCCTACGAGCAGTACTTC,TRBJ2-7,-,TRBD2,TRBV29-1
CASGWTGGDEQYF,TGTGCCAGCGGTTGGACAGGGGGTGACGAGCAGTACTTC,TRBJ2-7,-,TRBD1,TRBV2
CASSFGSSGNEQYF,TGTGCCAGCAGTTTCGGTAGTAGCGGAAACGAGCAGTACTTC,TRBJ2-7,-,-,TRBV27
CAISAYGQGMARTTLGTEAFF,TGTGCCATCAGTGCTTACGGACAGGGAATGGCACGGACAACTCTGGGCACTGAAGCTTTCTTT,TRBJ1-1,-,TRBD1,TRBV10-3
CASSPESQGRRGYPF,TGTGCCAGCTCACCAGAATCACAGGGAAGGCGAGGCTACCCCTTC,TRBJ1-2,-,-,TRBV18
CASRDQGTHEQYF,TGTGCCAGCAGGGATCAGGGCACGCACGAGCAGTACTTC,TRBJ2-7,-,-,TRBV7-2
CASDPTGNSNQPQNF,TGTGCCAGTGATCCCACCGGTAATAGCAATCAGCCCCAGAATTTT,TRBJ1-5,-,-,TRBV19
CASSQDTPTNEKLFF,TGTGCCAGTAGTCAAGACACCCCCACTAATGAAAAACTGTTTTTT,TRBJ1-4,-,-,TRBV19
CASKDRDYTGELFF,TGTGCCAGCAAAGACAGGGATTACACCGGGGAGCTGTTTTTT,TRBJ2-2,once,TRBD1,TRBV6-6
CASRRHIRRTGNYGYTF,TGTGCCAGCAGGAGACATATAAGGAGGACAGGGAACTATGGCTACACCTTC,TRBJ1-2,few,TRBD1,TRBV28
CASREGNTGELFF,TGTGCCAGCAGGGAGGGGAACACCGGGGAGCTGTTTTTT,TRBJ2-2,-,-,TRBV7-9
CASSQDLASSYNEQFF,TGCGCCAGCAGCCAAGATCTAGCAAGCTCCTACAATGAGCAGTTCTTC,TRBJ2-1,-,-,TRBV4-1
CASSLGAGGVHGYPF,TGTGCCAGCAGCTTGGGGGCAGGGGGCGTTCATGGCTACCCCTTC,TRBJ1-2,-,TRBD1,TRBV5-6
CASRGGQGNTEAFF,TGCGCCAGCCGAGGAGGACAGGGGAACACTGAAGCTTTCTTT,TRBJ1-1,-,TRBD1,TRBV4-3
CASSLGGAPWTDTQYF,TGTGCCAGCAGCTTAGGGGGGGCCCCCTGGACAGATACGCAGTATTTT,TRBJ2-3,-,-,TRBV7-3
CAISAAPGQGDEKLFF,TGTGCCATCAGTGCGGCCCCGGGACAGGGGGATGAAAAACTGTTTTTT,TRBJ1-4,few,TRBD1,TRBV10-3
CASLDSGNSGANVLTF,TGTGCCAGTCTGGACAGCGGTAACTCTGGGGCCAACGTCCTGACTTTC,TRBJ2-6,once,-,TRBV2
CASSEGARSYEQYF,TGTGCCAGCAGTGAGGGGGCGCGTTCCTACGAGCAGTACTTC,TRBJ2-7,-,TRBD1,TRBV6-5
CASSFEGTGNTEAFF,TGTGCCAGCAGCTTTGAAGGGACAGGGAACACTGAAGCTTTCTTT,TRBJ1-1,-,TRBD1,TRBV11-2
CASRPAGGPNEQFF,TGTGCCAGCAGGCCAGCGGGAGGGCCAAATGAGCAGTTCTTC,TRBJ2-1,-,TRBD2,TRBV7-3
CASSLEGGLVEKLFF,TGTGCCAGCAGCTTAGAGGGGGGGCTTGTTGAAAAACTGTTTTTT,TRBJ1-4,-,-,TRBV7-2
CASSVRAIGAGELFF,TGTGCCAGCAGCGTACGCGCCATCGGAGCCGGGGAGCTGTTTTTT,TRBJ2-2,-,-,TRBV9
CASSFLRWEEGNQPQHF,TGTGCCAGCAGTTTCCTTCGGTGGGAGGAAGGCAATCAGCCCCAGCATTTT,TRBJ1-5,-,-,TRBV28
CASSEWTGGDQPQNF,TGTGCCAGCAGTGAATGGACAGGGGGCGATCAGCCCCAGAATTTT,TRBJ1-5,-,TRBD1,TRBV2
CASSPPLAGNTIYF,TGTGCCAGCTCACCACCACTCGCTGGAAACACCATATATTTT,TRBJ1-3,-,-,TRBV18
CASSELAPHEQFF,TGTGCCAGCAGTGAACTAGCCCCGCATGAGCAGTTCTTC,TRBJ2-1,few,-,TRBV2
CASGLVMLGGGFYGYTF,TGTGCTAGTGGTTTGGTAATGTTGGGTGGCGGCTTCTATGGCTACACCTTC,TRBJ1-2,once,-,TRBV12-5
CASKVSRGNSPLHF,TGTGCCAGTAAGGTCTCCAGGGGGAATTCACCCCTCCACTTT,TRBJ1-6,-,TRBD1,TRBV19
CASSILGQGTEAFF,TGCGCCAGCAGCATCCTGGGACAGGGAACTGAAGCTTTCTTT,TRBJ1-1,-,TRBD1,TRBV5-1
CASSDGQELRQPQHF,TGTGCCAGCAGTGACGGACAGGAGCTGCGGCAGCCCCAGCATTTT,TRBJ1-5,-,TRBD1,TRBV2
CASSLIGGSYNEQFF,TGTGCCAGCAGCTTAATCGGGGGTTCCTACAATGAGCAGTTCTTC,TRBJ2-1,-,-,TRBV7-3
CASSSQNNEQFF,TGTGCCAGCAGCTCACAGAACAATGAGCAGTTCTTC,TRBJ2-1,-,-,TRBV5-4
CASSPPFHQNTEAFF,TGTGCCAGCTCACCACCGTTTCATCAGAACACTGAAGCTTTCTTT,TRBJ1-1,-,-,TRBV18
CASSLLGVGNTIYF,TGTGCCAGCAGCTTATTAGGAGTCGGAAACACCATATATTTT,TRBJ1-3,-,-,TRBV7-9
CASSMGLADLQETQYF,TGTGCTAGCAGCATGGGACTAGCGGATTTACAAGAGACCCAGTACTTC,TRBJ2-5,once,TRBD2,TRBV7-7
CASAGGGVNTEAFF,TGTGCCAGCGCTGGAGGGGGCGTGAACACTGAAGCTTTCTTT,TRBJ1-1,-,TRBD1,TRBV6-1
CASSQSTGTTYNEQFF,TGCGCCAGCAGCCAATCGACGGGGACTACTTACAATGAGCAGTTCTTC,TRBJ2-1,-,TRBD2,TRBV5-1
CASSSSGRGTDTQYF,TGTGCCAGCAGCTCTAGCGGGAGGGGTACAGATACGCAGTATTTT,TRBJ2-3,-,TRBD2,TRBV7-9
CASSQLSIGGEQDYGYTF,TGCGCCAGCAGCCAACTCTCTATTGGGGGGGAGCAGGACTATGGCTACACCTTC,TRBJ1-2,-,-,TRBV4-1
CASSRPGLLGNEQYF,TGTGCCAGCAGCCGACCGGGACTACTCGGCAACGAGCAGTACTTC,TRBJ2-7,-,TRBD2,TRBV7-9
CASSLGPYTDTQYF,TGTGCCAGCAGCTTAGGTCCGTACACAGATACGCAGTATTTT,TRBJ2-3,-,-,TRBV7-8
CASSFLAGGHGEQFF,TGTGCCAGCAGTTTTCTAGCGGGAGGGCACGGTGAGCAGTTCTTC,TRBJ2-1,-,TRBD2,TRBV28
CASTLDRSGGYTF,TGTGCCAGCACCCTCGACCGATCGGGTGGCTACACCTTC,TRBJ1-2,-,-,TRBV6-1
CASSPKDRAGDEQFF,TGTGCCAGTAGTCCAAAGGACAGGGCTGGCGATGAGCAGTTCTTC,TRBJ2-1,-,TRBD1,TRBV19